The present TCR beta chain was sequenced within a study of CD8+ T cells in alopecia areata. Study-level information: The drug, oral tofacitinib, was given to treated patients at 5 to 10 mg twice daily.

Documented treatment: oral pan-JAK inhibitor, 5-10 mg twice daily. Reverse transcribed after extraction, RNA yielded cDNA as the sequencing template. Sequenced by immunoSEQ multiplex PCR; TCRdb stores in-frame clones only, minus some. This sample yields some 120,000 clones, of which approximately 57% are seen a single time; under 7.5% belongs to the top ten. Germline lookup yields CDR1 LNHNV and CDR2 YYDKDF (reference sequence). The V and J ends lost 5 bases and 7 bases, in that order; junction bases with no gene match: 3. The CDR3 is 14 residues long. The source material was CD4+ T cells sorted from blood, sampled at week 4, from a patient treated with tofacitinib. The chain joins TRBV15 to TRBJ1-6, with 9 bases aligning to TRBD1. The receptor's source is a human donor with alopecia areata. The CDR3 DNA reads TGTGCCACCAGCCCCGGGACAGGGAATTCACCCCTCCACTTT. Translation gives CATSPGTGNSPLHF.